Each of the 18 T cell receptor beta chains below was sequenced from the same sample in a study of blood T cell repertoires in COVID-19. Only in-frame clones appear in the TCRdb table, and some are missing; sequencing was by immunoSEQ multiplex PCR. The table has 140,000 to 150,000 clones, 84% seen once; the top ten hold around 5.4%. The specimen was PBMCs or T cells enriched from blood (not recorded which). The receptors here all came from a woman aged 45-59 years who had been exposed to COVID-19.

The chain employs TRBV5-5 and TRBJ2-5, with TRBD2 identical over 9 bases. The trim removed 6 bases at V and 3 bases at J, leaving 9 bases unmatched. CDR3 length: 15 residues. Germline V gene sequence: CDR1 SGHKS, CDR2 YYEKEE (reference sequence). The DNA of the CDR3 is TGTGCCAGCACCAGAACCGTAGCGGGAGAAGAGACCCAGTACTTC. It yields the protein CASTRTVAGEETQYF. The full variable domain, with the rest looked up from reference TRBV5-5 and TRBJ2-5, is DAGVTQSPTHLIKTRGQQVTLRCSPISGHKSVSWYQQVLGQGPQFIFQYYEKEERGRGNFPDRFSARQFPNYSSELNVNALLLGDSALYLCASTRTVAGEETQYFGPGTRLLVL.

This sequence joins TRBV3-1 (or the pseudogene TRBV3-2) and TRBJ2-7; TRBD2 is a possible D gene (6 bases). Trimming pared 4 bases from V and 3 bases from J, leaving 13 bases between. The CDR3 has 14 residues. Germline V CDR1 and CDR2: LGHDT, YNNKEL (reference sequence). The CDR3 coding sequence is TGTGCCAGCAGCCCTGGGACTTGGGGCTACGAGCAGTACTTC. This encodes CASSPGTWGYEQYF.

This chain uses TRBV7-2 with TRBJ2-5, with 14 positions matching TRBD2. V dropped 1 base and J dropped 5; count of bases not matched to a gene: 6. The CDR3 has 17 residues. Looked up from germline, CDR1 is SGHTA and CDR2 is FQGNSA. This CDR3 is CASSLVGLAGGGETQYF. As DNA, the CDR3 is TGTGCCAGCAGCTTAGTCGGACTAGCGGGAGGCGGGGAGACCCAGTACTTC. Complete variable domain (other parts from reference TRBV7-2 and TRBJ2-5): GAGVSQSPSNKVTEKGKDVELRCDPISGHTALYWYRQSLGQGLEFLIYFQGNSAPDKSGLPSDRFSAERTGGSVSTLTIQRTQQEDSAVYLCASSLVGLAGGGETQYFGPGTRLLVL.

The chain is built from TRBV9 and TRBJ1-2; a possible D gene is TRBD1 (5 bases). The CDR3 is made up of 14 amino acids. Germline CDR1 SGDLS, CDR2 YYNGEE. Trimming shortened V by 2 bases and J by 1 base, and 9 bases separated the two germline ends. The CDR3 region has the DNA TGTGCCAGCAGCGTGCCCGGGGGTAACTATGGCTACACCTTC. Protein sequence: CASSVPGGNYGYTF.

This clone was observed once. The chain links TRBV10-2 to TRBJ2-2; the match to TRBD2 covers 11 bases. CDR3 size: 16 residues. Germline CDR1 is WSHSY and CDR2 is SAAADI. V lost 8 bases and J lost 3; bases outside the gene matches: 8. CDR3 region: CASGGSGGAYTGELFF. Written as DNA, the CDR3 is TGCGCCAGCGGGGGTAGCGGGGGGGCTTACACCGGGGAGCTGTTTTTT.

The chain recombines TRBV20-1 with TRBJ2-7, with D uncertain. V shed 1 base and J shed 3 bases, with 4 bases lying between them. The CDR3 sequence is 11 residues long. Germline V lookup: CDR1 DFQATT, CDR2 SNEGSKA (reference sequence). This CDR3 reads CSARASYEQYF. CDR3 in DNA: TGCAGTGCTAGAGCTAGCTACGAGCAGTACTTC.

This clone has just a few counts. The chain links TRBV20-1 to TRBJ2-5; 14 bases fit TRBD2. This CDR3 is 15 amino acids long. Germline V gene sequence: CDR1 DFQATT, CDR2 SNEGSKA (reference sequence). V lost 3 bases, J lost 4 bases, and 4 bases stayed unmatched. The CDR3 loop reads CSASPGLAGGETQYF. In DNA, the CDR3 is TGCAGTGCTAGTCCCGGACTAGCGGGGGGAGAGACCCAGTACTTC.

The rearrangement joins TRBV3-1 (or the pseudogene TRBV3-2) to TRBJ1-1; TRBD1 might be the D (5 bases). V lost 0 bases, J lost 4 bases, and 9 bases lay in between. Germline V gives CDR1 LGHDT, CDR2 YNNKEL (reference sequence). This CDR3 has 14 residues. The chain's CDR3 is CASSQDRGITEAFF. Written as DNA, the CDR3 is TGTGCCAGCAGCCAAGATCGGGGGATCACTGAAGCTTTCTTT.

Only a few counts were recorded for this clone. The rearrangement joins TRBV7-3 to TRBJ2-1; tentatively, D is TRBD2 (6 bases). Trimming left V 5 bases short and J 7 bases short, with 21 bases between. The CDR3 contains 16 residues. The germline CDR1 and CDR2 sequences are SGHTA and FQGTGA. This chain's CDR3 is CASSPKGAGRLNEQFF. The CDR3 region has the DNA TGTGCCAGCAGCCCCAAAGGTGCGGGGCGGCTAAATGAGCAGTTCTTC.

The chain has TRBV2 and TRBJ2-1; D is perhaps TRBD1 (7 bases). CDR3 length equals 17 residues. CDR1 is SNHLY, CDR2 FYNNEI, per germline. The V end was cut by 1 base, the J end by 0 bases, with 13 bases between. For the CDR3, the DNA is TGTGCCAGCAGTGAAGATGCAGGGGGGACCTCCTACAATGAGCAGTTCTTC. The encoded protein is CASSEDAGGTSYNEQFF. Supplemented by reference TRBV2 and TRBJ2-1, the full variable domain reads EPEVTQTPSHQVTQMGQEVILRCVPISNHLYFYWYRQILGQKVEFLVSFYNNEISEKSEIFDDQFSVERPDGSNFTLKIRSTKLEDSAMYFCASSEDAGGTSYNEQFFGPGTRLTVL.

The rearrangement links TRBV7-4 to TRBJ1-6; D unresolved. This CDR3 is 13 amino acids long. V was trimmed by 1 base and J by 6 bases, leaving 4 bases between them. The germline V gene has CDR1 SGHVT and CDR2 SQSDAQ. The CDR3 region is CASSLDSNSPLHF. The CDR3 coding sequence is TGTGCCAGCAGCTTAGACAGTAATTCACCCCTCCACTTT. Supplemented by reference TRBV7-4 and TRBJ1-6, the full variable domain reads GAGVSQSPRYKVAKRGRDVALRCDSISGHVTLYWYRQTLGQGSEVLTYSQSDAQRDKSGRPSGRFSAERPERSVSTLKIQRTEQGDSAVYLCASSLDSNSPLHFGNGTRLTVT.

The CDR3 coding sequence is TGTGCCAGCAGCTTTATTGGGACAGGGGCTGAAGCTTTCTTT. Protein product: CASSFIGTGAEAFF. This chain connects TRBV7-2 to TRBJ1-1; the match to TRBD1 covers 10 bases. The length of the CDR3 is 14 residues. Germline values: CDR1 SGHTA, CDR2 FQGNSA. With V trimmed by 3 bases and J by 6 bases, 4 bases remained unmatched.

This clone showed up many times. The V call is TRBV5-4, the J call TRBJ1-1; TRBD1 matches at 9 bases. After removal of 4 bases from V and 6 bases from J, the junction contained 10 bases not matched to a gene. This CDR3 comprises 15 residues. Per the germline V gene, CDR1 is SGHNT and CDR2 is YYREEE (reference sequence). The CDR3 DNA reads TGTGCCAGCAGCCCTAGGACAGGGGATATTGCTGAAGCTTTCTTT. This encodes CASSPRTGDIAEAFF.

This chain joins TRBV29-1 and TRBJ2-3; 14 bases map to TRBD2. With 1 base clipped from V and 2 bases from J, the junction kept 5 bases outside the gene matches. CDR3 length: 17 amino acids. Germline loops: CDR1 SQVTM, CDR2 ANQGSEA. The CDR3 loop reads CSVEGTSGRPYTDTQYF. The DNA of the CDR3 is TGCAGCGTTGAAGGGACTAGCGGGAGGCCTTACACAGATACGCAGTATTTT.

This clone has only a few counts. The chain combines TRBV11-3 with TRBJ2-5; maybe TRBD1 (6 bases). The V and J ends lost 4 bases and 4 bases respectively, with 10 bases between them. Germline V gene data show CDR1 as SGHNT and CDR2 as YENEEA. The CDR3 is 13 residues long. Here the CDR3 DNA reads TGTGCCAGCAGCTCGGACAGCTTAGAGACCCAGTACTTC. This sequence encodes CASSSDSLETQYF.

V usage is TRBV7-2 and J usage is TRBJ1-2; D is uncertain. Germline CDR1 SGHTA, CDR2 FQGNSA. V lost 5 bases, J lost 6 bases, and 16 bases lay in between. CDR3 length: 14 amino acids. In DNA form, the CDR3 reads TGTGCCAGCAGCCCCCTCCGCGCAGGAAATGGCTACACCTTC. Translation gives CASSPLRAGNGYTF.

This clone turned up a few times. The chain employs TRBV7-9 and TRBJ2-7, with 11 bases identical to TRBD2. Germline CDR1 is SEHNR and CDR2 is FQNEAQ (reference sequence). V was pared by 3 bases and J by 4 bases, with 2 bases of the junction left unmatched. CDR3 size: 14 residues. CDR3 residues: CASSLLAGGYEQYF. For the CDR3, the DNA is TGTGCCAGCAGCTTGCTAGCGGGAGGATACGAGCAGTACTTC. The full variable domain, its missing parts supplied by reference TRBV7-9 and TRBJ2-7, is DTGVSQNPRHKITKRGQNVTFRCDPISEHNRLYWYRQTLGQGPEFLTYFQNEAQLEKSRLLSDRFSAERPKGSFSTLEIQRTEQGDSAMYLCASSLLAGGYEQYFGPGTRLTVT.

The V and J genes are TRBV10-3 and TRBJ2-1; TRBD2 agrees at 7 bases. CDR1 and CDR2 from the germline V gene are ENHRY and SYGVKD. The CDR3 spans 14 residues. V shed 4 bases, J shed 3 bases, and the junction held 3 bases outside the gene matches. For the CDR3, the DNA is TGTGCCATCAGTGGGGGGGGTGACTACAATGAGCAGTTCTTC. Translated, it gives CAISGGGDYNEQFF.